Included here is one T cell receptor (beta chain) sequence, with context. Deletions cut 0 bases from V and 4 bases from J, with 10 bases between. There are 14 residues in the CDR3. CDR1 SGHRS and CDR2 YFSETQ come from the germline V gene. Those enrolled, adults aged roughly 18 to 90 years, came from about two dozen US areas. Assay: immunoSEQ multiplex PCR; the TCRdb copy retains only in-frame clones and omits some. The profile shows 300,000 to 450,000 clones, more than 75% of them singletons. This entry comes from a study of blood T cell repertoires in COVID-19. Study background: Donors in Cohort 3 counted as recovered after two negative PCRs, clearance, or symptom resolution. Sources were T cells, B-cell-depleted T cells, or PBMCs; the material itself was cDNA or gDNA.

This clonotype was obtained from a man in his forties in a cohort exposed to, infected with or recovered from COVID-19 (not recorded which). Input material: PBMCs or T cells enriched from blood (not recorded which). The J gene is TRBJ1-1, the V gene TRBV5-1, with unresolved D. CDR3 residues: CASSLGERGTEAFF. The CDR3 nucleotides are TGCGCCAGCAGCTTGGGTGAGCGGGGCACTGAAGCTTTCTTT.